This T cell receptor beta chain was documented in a study of cytomegalovirus exposure and HLA in healthy donors (dated by TCRdb to the late 2010s). Concerning the study at large: An earlier analysis of roughly 630 of the donors reported about 250 Gb of sequence data and 117 million unique TCR beta sequences from some 180 million T cells. A later genetic analysis took genome-wide SNP genotypes for about 65% of the 666 donors and used that subset as a discovery cohort. Along with the approximately 700-subject first cohort, a separate validation cohort of over 90 different subjects was used. HLA typing covered class I and class II loci at four-digit resolution. The number of typed donors differed by locus: roughly 620-640 for A, B, C, DRB1 and DQB1; approximately 520 for DQA1; 600 to 610 for DPA1; and some 450 for DPB1. Rather than drawing on any new phenotypic data, the later analysis identified candidate immune exposures from TCR beta sequences and the way those sequences occurred across donors. The aim of the study was to test whether cataloging public T cell receptors could identify signatures of past pathogen exposure. Of the roughly 410 genotyped donors, less than 85% were placed in the genetic ancestry cluster associated with self-reported Caucasian donors. Every repertoire in the discovery cohort had been generated on one and the same sequencing platform. In a later analysis, previously published TCR beta repertoires from 550 to 700 donors were re-analyzed and high-resolution HLA genotyping was added so that TCR occurrence patterns could be studied. Among about 390 genotyped donors of the cohort, an average of roughly 240,000 unique TCR beta nucleotide sequences were sequenced per donor, roughly 18% of them non-productive. High-throughput TCR immunosequencing, statistical association of individual TCRs with disease status, and machine learning were combined to predict cytomegalovirus infection status. Donor age, sex, ethnicity and CMV serostatus were collected together with the repertoire data. The study profiled the T cell repertoires of some 610 subjects by immunosequencing and related them to cytomegalovirus serostatus. Approximately 310 gigabases of sequencing data and some 85 million unique TCR sequences were included in an early release covering roughly 600 HLA-typed donors. In an earlier analysis of a few hundred of the donors, high-throughput TCR beta sequencing was used to judge whether each TCR beta V gene segment behaved as functional or pseudogenic. Because of strong linkage in the cohort, roughly five DR-DQ haplotypes were treated as single units for association and clustering.

Points the paper makes about the study in general: According to a later analysis, most CMV-associated TCR beta chains appeared to be HLA-restricted, and the HLA associations seemed to be driven largely by CMV exposure. An earlier analysis of roughly 570 of the donors showed that most TCR beta V segments appeared in productive rearrangements either about 90% or about 30% of the time, which broadly matched IMGT annotations. Compared with equally common non-associated chains, HLA-associated TCR beta chains in a later analysis were more clonally expanded and had lower generation probabilities. Because counts were too low, roughly 18 rarely observed V segments, including chromosome 9 orphons, were left out of the earlier analysis of 587 of the donors. V-gene and J-gene trimming of TCR beta chains was associated with a missense DCLRE1C variant in a later genetic analysis, and the association was replicated in an independent cohort. Several of the top co-occurrence clusters appeared to be linked to parvovirus B19, influenza, CMV and Epstein-Barr virus, according to a later analysis. For the cohort, immune exposure information was limited to CMV serostatus. Compared with the 666-donor mean, donors in an Asian-associated ancestry cluster had fewer N-insertions in productive TCRs, according to a later genetic analysis. In vitro tests confirmed that a few of the cytomegalovirus-associated TCR beta chains recognize cytomegalovirus antigens. A further reported finding was that TCR beta sequences accurately predicted the HLA-A and HLA-B alleles for most subjects in the first cohort. Most TCR sequences were seen in very few donors, while some public TCRs were found in many individuals. In the study, roughly 160 TCR beta chains were listed as associated with cytomegalovirus. The authors suggested that the approach could potentially be extended to other disease states and immunological phenotypes. Assigning TCR associations to individual alleles was difficult when HLA alleles, especially DR and DQ, strongly co-occurred. In this cohort, only TCR beta chains were sequenced, and detectable features were limited by the absence of alpha or paired-chain data. Linkage disequilibrium might explain the correlated functional status among segregating V segments, but an unknown experimental factor could not be excluded. Sequencing depth was assumed to be roughly uniform across donors in the presence/absence analyses, though that assumption may not hold. The classifier was reported to diagnose cytomegalovirus status with high specificity and sensitivity in both the original and validation cohorts. In a later analysis, the rate of TCR association differed among HLA loci, with DRB1 alleles having the most associated TCRs and HLA-C alleles having the fewest. The 87-base-pair reads could not distinguish some IMGT-functional V segments, including TRBV6-2 and TRBV6-3, so those segments were excluded. A cluster of highly shared sequence variants was judged likely to represent a technical artifact of the sequencing pipeline. A later analysis associated 16,951 TCR beta sequences with specific HLA alleles at a false discovery rate of 0.05. Because HLA typing was unavailable for some donors at each locus, only the typed subset was used in association tests.

The cohort consisted of 600 to 750 healthy bone marrow donors. Cohort members were all nominally healthy when sampled, although unrecorded immune exposures were likely present. The donor was CMV seronegative and was included in the group of a few hundred seronegative cohort members. A peripheral blood sample was collected from each donor, and TCR beta sequencing was performed on peripheral blood mononuclear cells. Genomic DNA was extracted from the blood cell samples with the Qiagen DNeasy Blood Extraction Kit. The CDR3 contains 16 residues, cysteine and phenylalanine counted. Here the CDR3 DNA is all that survives: 48 bases in frame from base 1. Here V drops 4 bases and J drops 3 bases, and the junction holds 6 bases not matched to any gene. The germline V gene (reference sequence) gives CDR1 as LNHDA and CDR2 as SQIVND. Library preparation employed the immunoSEQ multiplex PCR assay. The multiplex PCR relied on a mix of 60 forward primers for TCR Vbeta segments and 13 reverse primers for TCR Jbeta segments. The CDR3 region of rearranged TCR beta genes was amplified from genomic DNA with a multiplex PCR assay. The Illumina HiSeq System was used to sequence the amplified TCR beta libraries as 87-base-pair reads. Per the authors' processing: A later analysis counted about 82 million unique TCR beta chains across the 666 repertoires, and 10 million to 11 million of these chains were shared by at least two donors. Raw reads were error-corrected and collapsed into unique sequences with a nearest-neighbor algorithm that merged closely related sequences to remove PCR and sequencing errors. Alignment of CDR3 sequences to IMGT reference sequences was used to assign V, D and J gene segments. Each retained sequence needed at least a six-nucleotide match to both a V gene segment and a J gene segment. Rearrangements were called productive when the CDR3 lacked stop codons and stayed in frame with V and J; all others were non-productive. CDR3 was defined by IMGT convention, running from the second conserved V-encoded cysteine to the conserved J-encoded phenylalanine. In an earlier analysis of around 540 of the donors, sequences lacking an unambiguous match to a single V gene segment were excluded. An earlier analysis of over 450 of the donors classified V segments as functional when productive rearrangements were above 56.7% and as segregating when the standard deviation between donors was above 5%. To diagnose cytomegalovirus status from the catalog of TCR beta chain sequences, a statistical classification framework was built. A later analysis assigned V and J genes by comparing TCR nucleotide sequences with IMGT/GENE-DB human TR gene sequences. The TCRdist pipeline was used in a later analysis to assign CDR3 sequences and most-parsimonious VDJ recombination scenarios. A later analysis defined each TCR beta chain by its CDR3 amino acid sequence plus V-gene family, and excluded reads lacking a unique V-gene family. As a way to deal with suspected cross-contamination and a sequencing artifact, a later analysis dropped roughly 620 nucleotide sequences that were highly shared and had low generation probability. For each public chain, a later analysis derived a clonal expansion index from normalized ranks of inferred template counts within each repertoire. A later analysis computed generation probabilities with a VDJ recombination model fitted to out-of-frame rearrangements, and checked the results against IGoR. In a later analysis, hypergeometric tests were used to score TCR-TCR, TCR-HLA and TCR-CMV co-occurrence, with a repertoire-size bias correction applied to TCR pairs. In a later analysis, false discovery rates were estimated by permuting HLA or CMV assignments 20 times. In a later analysis, co-occurring TCRs were grouped using DBSCAN, with TCRdist sequence similarity added in when clustering inside HLA-allele-positive subsets. Repertoires with fewer than 30,000 or more than 120,000 public chains were left out of co-occurrence clustering, as were about five repertoires with anomalous nucleotide sharing. TCRdb obtained this table from immuneACCESS and retained in-frame rearrangements with V and J assigned. These tables miss some clones; where compared with another copy, unresolved V genes account for less than half of the shortfall, and the remainder is unexplained. V and J calls and clone size are those listed in that table; D and trimming were worked out from the DNA. For this sample the table gives more than 150,000 clones, of which just over 75% were detected only once. The ten largest clones add up to roughly 1.5% of the sample.

As concerns this clone: There is no known antigen for this receptor. No base-level quality is on record; no much larger clone is a single base apart.

The source material was PBMCs. The receptor's source is a man in his late teens or twenties in good health and CMV-seronegative. The sequence joins TRBV19 to TRBJ2-1, with 10 central nucleotides matching TRBD1. The CDR3 has the sequence CASSTLDRGSYNEQFF. The bases read TGTGCCAGTAGTACTTTGGACAGGGGGAGCTACAATGAGCAGTTCTTC.